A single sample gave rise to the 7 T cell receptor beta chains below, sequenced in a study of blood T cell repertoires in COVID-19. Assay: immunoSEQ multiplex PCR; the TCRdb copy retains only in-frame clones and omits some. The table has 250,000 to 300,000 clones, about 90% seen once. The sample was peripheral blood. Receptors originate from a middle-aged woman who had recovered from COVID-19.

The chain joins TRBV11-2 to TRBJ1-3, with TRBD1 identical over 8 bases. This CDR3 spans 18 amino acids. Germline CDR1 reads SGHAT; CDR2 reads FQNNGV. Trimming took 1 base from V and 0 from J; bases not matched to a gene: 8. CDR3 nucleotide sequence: TGTGCCAGCAGCTTAGGCCCGGGACAGGCTTTCTCTGGAAACACCATATATTTT. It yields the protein CASSLGPGQAFSGNTIYF.

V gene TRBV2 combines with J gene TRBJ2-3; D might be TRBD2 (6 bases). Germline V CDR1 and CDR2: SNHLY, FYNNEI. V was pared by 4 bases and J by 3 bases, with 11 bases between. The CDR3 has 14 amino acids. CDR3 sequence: CASSVLARTDTQYF. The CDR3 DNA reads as TGTGCCAGCAGTGTCCTAGCGCGGACAGATACGCAGTATTTT.

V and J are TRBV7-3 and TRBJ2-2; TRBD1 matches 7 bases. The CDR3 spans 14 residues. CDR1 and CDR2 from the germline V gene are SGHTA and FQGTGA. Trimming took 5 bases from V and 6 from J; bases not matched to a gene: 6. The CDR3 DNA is TGTGCCAGCAGCCTCACAGGGGTCCCCGGGGAGCTGTTTTTT. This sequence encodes CASSLTGVPGELFF. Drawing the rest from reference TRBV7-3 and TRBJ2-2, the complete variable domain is GAGVSQTPSNKVTEKGKYVELRCDPISGHTALYWYRQSLGQGPEFLIYFQGTGAADDSGLPNDRFFAVRPEGSVSTLKIQRTERGDSAVYLCASSLTGVPGELFFGEGSRLTVL.

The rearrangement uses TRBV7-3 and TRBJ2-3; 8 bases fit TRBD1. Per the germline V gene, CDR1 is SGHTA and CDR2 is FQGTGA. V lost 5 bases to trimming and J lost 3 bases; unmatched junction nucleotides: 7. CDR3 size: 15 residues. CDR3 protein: CASSLGQGGTDTQYF. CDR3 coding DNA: TGTGCCAGCAGCCTAGGACAGGGTGGGACAGATACGCAGTATTTT.

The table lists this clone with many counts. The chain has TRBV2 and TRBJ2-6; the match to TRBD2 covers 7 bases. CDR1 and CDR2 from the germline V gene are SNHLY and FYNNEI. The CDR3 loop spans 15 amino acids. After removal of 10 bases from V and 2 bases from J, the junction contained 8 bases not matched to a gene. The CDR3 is CATQMGGAGANVLTF. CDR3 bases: TGTGCCACCCAGATGGGAGGGGCTGGGGCCAACGTCCTGACTTTC.

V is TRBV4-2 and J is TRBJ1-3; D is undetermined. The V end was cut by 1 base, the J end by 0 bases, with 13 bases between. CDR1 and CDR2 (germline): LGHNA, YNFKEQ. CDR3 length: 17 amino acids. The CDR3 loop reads CASSQVLQLNSGNTIYF. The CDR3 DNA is TGTGCCAGCAGCCAAGTTTTACAGTTAAACTCTGGAAACACCATATATTTT.

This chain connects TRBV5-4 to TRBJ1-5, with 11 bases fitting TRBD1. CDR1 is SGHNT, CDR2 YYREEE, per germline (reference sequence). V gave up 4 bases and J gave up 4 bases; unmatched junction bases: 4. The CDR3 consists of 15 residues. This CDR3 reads CASSLDRGLNQPQHF. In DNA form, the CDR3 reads TGTGCCAGCAGCCTGGACAGGGGGCTTAATCAGCCCCAGCATTTT.